This T cell receptor beta chain was observed in a study of T cells in Graves' hyperthyroidism and ophthalmopathy. Study observations and caveats: Most thyroid clonotypes that were expanded above 0.001 also turned up in blood. Ophthalmopathy and stable hyperthyroidism were separated by a 13 V-J model.

This CDR3 comprises 16 residues. The V and J ends lost 4 bases and 3 bases respectively, with 15 bases between them. The germline gives CDR1 SGHAT, CDR2 FQNNGV. Authors of the study amplified TCR beta CDR3 regions from RNA transcripts. Initially, a first-round RT-PCR of the TCR CDR3 employed the HTBI primer set. One entry per CDR3 protein, called by TCRdb with MiXCR from the multiplex PCR reads. The sample has around 290,000 distinct CDR3 sequences; about an eighth are singletons. As concerns this clonotype: Antigen specificity is unknown.

Stable Graves' hyperthyroidism meant no ophthalmopathy progression within 18 months. Thyroid ultrasound, orbital computed tomography, clinical symptoms, and serum thyroxine and TRAb underpinned diagnoses. The J gene is TRBJ2-2, the V gene TRBV11-2; tentative D call: TRBD1 (6 bases). Sequenced: blood. The receptor was isolated from a woman in her thirties or forties with Graves' hyperthyroidism. The CDR3 region is CASSSNAAGDTGELFF. As DNA, the CDR3 is TGTGCCAGCAGCTCTAACGCGGCAGGGGACACCGGGGAGCTGTTTTTT.